These 8 T cell receptor beta chains came from one sample sequenced in a study of regulatory dendritic cells for organ transplantation. TCRdb's table, derived via immunoSEQ multiplex PCR, lists solely in-frame clones and lacks some. The profile shows fewer than 40,000 clones, around 90% of them singletons. Sequenced input: naive CD8+ T cells from blood. Subset noted: CD45RA+ naive T cells. The origin of the receptors is a human donor in good health.

The rearrangement uses TRBV7-9 and TRBJ2-6; D not certain. V was pared by 2 bases and J by 0 bases, with 11 bases between. The CDR3 has 17 residues. CDR1 and CDR2 from the germline V gene are SEHNR and FQNEAQ (reference sequence). CDR3 protein: CASSLRERLSGANVLTF. The DNA of the CDR3 is TGTGCCAGCAGCTTACGAGAACGCCTCTCTGGGGCCAACGTCCTGACTTTC. The variable domain in full, completed from reference TRBV7-9 and TRBJ2-6, reads DTGVSQNPRHKITKRGQNVTFRCDPISEHNRLYWYRQTLGQGPEFLTYFQNEAQLEKSRLLSDRFSAERPKGSFSTLEIQRTEQGDSAMYLCASSLRERLSGANVLTFGAGSRLTVL.

V and J are TRBV6-5 and TRBJ1-5; D might be TRBD1 (5 bases). From germline, CDR1 is MNHEY and CDR2 SVGAGI. The V end was cut by 0 bases, the J end by 7 bases, with 10 bases between. The CDR3 extends over 14 amino acids. CDR3 in DNA: TGTGCCAGCAGTTACTCCACAGGATCACAGCCCCAGCATTTT. This gives the protein CASSYSTGSQPQHF.

CDR3 loop: CASSFQGASSYEQYF. CDR3 sequence (DNA): TGTGCCAGCAGCTTTCAGGGGGCGAGCTCCTACGAGCAGTACTTC. The V and J genes are TRBV5-4 and TRBJ2-7; 8 positions match TRBD1. CDR3 size: 15 residues. Germline V gene lookup returns CDR1 SGHNT and CDR2 YYREEE (reference sequence). The V and J ends lost 2 bases and 0 bases, in that order; junction bases with no gene match: 4.

This clone has just a few counts. The rearrangement links TRBV30 to TRBJ1-4; D is unclear. The CDR3 contains 15 residues. The V end was cut by 1 base, the J end by 0 bases, with 9 bases between. From germline, CDR1 is GTSNPN and CDR2 SVGIG (reference sequence). The CDR3 bases are TGTGCCTGGAGTGATGCAGCTACAACTAATGAAAAACTGTTTTTT. It is translated as CAWSDAATTNEKLFF. The complete variable domain, with remaining parts taken from reference TRBV30 and TRBJ1-4, reads SQTIHQWPATLVQPVGSPLSLECTVEGTSNPNLYWYRQAAGRGLQLLFYSVGIGQISSEVPQNLSASRPQDRQFILSSKKLLLSDSGFYLCAWSDAATTNEKLFFGSGTQLSVL.

The rearrangement uses TRBV7-8 and TRBJ2-1; D unresolved. Germline-derived CDR1 and CDR2 are SGHVS and FQNEAQ. This CDR3 spans 16 amino acids. The V end was cut by 0 bases, the J end by 0 bases, with 9 bases between. CDR3 DNA: TGTGCCAGCAGCTTAGCCCGACACCGCTCCTACAATGAGCAGTTCTTC. Amino acids: CASSLARHRSYNEQFF.

V gene TRBV30 combines with J gene TRBJ1-6; D might be TRBD1 (5 bases). V was trimmed by 3 bases and J by 13 bases, leaving 16 bases between them. CDR3 size: 13 residues. Germline CDR1 reads GTSNPN; CDR2 reads SVGIG (reference sequence). CDR3 residues: CAWSPRTGTPLHF. The CDR3 coding sequence is TGTGCCTGGAGCCCTCGGACGGGGACTCCCCTCCACTTT.

The chain combines TRBV6-5 with TRBJ2-5; D remains unclear. This CDR3 is built from 12 residues. The V and J ends lost 2 bases and 1 base respectively, with 2 bases between them. Germline-derived CDR1 and CDR2 are MNHEY and SVGAGI. In DNA, the CDR3 is TGTGCCAGCAGTTACACCCAAGAGACCCAGTACTTC. Translating it yields CASSYTQETQYF.

The rearrangement links TRBV4-1 to TRBJ2-5, with D perhaps TRBD2 (6 bases). CDR3 length: 14 amino acids. The V and J ends lost 6 bases and 5 bases respectively, with 16 bases between them. The germline V gene has CDR1 MGHRA and CDR2 YSYEKL. The chain's CDR3 is CASRPSDAGETQYF. CDR3 nucleotides: TGCGCCAGCAGACCTTCCGACGCGGGGGAGACCCAGTACTTC.